The table lists the clone carrying this T cell receptor (beta chain) with a count of one. Its antigen is unknown. The data originate from a study of CD8 T cells in ankylosing spondylitis. CDR1 is SGHTA, CDR2 FQGNSA, per germline. V lost 5 bases, J lost 7 bases, and 18 bases lay in between. CDR3 length equals 15 residues. Scientists made TCR beta libraries using quantitative 5'-RACE with molecular barcodes. TCRdb re-derived calls from the 5' RACE reads in MiXCR, one entry per CDR3 protein. This sample carries approximately 350,000 distinct CDR3 sequences, roughly 14% of them seen once, and the ten largest clones take 1.1%. General observations from the study: Seemingly characteristic of ankylosing spondylitis blood was a TCR beta motif consisting of about 8 highly homologous variants. The study looked at matched synovial fluid samples from ankylosing spondylitis patients. Disease-linked clones were reported to be significantly enriched there.

The clonotype was recovered from a male donor with ankylosing spondylitis or in good health (not recorded which). Sequencing used blood, either unsorted or a sorted T cell fraction (not recorded which). The V and J genes are TRBV7-2 and TRBJ2-4; maybe TRBD2 (6 bases). The CDR3: CASSPQAGTRNIQYF. The CDR3 DNA is TGTGCCAGCAGCCCCCAGGCTGGGACTCGTAACATTCAGTACTTC. The entire variable domain, with the rest obtained from reference TRBV7-2 and TRBJ2-4, is as follows: GAGVSQSPSNKVTEKGKDVELRCDPISGHTALYWYRQSLGQGLEFLIYFQGNSAPDKSGLPSDRFSAERTGGSVSTLTIQRTQQEDSAVYLCASSPQAGTRNIQYFGAGTRLSVL.